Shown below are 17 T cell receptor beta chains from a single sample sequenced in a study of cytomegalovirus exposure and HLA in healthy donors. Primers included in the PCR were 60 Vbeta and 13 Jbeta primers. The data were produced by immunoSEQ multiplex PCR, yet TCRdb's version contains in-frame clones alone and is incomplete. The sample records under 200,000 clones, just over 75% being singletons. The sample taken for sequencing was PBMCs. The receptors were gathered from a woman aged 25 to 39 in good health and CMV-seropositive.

The CDR3 DNA follows: TGTGCCAGCAGCTTAGACGATACTGGGACCCAGTACTTC. Its protein product is CASSLDDTGTQYF. This chain joins TRBV7-2 and TRBJ2-5; D call uncertain. CDR1 SGHTA and CDR2 FQGNSA come from the germline V gene. V shed 1 base and J shed 7 bases, with 10 bases lying between them. This CDR3 spans 13 amino acids.

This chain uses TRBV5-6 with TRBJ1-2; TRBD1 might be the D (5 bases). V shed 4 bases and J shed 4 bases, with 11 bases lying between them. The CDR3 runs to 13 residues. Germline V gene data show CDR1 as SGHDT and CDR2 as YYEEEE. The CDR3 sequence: CASSTPGPYGYTF. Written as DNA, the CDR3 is TGTGCCAGCAGCACCCCAGGGCCCTATGGCTACACCTTC.

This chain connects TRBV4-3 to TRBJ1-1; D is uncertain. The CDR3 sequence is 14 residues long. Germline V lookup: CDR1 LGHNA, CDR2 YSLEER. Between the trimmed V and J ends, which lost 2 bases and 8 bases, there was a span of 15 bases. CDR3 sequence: CASSQYTRAGEAFF. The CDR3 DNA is TGCGCCAGCAGCCAATACACTAGAGCGGGGGAAGCTTTCTTT.

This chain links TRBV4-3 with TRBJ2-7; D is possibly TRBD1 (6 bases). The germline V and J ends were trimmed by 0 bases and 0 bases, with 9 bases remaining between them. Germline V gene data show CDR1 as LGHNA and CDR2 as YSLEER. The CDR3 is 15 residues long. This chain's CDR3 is CASSQEQGPSYEQYF. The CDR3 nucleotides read TGCGCCAGCAGCCAAGAACAGGGTCCCTCCTACGAGCAGTACTTC.

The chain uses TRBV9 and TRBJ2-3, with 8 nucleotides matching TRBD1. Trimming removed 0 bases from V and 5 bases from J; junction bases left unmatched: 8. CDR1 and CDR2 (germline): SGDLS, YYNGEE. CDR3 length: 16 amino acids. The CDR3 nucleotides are TGTGCCAGCAGCGTAGCCGCGGGACAGGTTGGAGATACGCAGTATTTT. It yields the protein CASSVAAGQVGDTQYF. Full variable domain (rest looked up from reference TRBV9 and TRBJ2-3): DSGVTQTPKHLITATGQRVTLRCSPRSGDLSVYWYQQSLDQGLQFLIQYYNGEERAKGNILERFSAQQFPDLHSELNLSSLELGDSALYFCASSVAAGQVGDTQYFGPGTRLTVL.

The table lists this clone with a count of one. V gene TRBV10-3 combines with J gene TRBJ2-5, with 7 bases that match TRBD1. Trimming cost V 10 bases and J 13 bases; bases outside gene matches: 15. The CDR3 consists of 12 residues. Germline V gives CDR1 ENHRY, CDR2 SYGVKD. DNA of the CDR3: TGTGCCACCAAAACCGAACAGGGGTGGCCGTACTTC. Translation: CATKTEQGWPYF.

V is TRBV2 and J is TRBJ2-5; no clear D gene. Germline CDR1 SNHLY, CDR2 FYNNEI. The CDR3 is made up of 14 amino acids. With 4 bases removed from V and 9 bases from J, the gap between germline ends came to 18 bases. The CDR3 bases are TGTGCCAGCAGTGGAGAGGAGAAGGCACGGGCCCAGTACTTC. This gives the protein CASSGEEKARAQYF. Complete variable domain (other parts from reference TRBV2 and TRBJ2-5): EPEVTQTPSHQVTQMGQEVILRCVPISNHLYFYWYRQILGQKVEFLVSFYNNEISEKSEIFDDQFSVERPDGSNFTLKIRSTKLEDSAMYFCASSGEEKARAQYFGPGTRLLVL.

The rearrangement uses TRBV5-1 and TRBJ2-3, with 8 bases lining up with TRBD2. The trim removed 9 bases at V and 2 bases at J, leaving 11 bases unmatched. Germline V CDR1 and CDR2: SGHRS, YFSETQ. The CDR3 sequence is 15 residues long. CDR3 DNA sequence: TGCGCCACGGCGGGGGGTGGTCAGGACACAGATACGCAGTATTTT. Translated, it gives CATAGGGQDTDTQYF.

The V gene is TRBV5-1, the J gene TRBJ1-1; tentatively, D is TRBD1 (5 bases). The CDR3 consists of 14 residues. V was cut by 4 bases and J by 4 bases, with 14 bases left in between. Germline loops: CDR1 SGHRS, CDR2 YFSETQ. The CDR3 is CASSGQGGSTEAFF. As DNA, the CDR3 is TGCGCCAGCAGCGGTCAGGGAGGATCCACTGAAGCTTTCTTT.

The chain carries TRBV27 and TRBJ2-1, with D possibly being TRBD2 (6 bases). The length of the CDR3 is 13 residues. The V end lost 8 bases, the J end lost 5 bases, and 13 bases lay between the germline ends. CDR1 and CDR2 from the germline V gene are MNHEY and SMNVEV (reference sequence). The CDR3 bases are TGTGCCAGCGGGATTAGCGGCAACAATGAGCAGTTCTTC. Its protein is CASGISGNNEQFF.

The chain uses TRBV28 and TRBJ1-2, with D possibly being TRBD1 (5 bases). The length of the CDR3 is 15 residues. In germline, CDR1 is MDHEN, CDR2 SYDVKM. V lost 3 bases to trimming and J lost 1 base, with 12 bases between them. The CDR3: CASSFQGILNYGYTF. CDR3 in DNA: TGTGCCAGCAGTTTCCAGGGTATCCTTAACTATGGCTACACCTTC.

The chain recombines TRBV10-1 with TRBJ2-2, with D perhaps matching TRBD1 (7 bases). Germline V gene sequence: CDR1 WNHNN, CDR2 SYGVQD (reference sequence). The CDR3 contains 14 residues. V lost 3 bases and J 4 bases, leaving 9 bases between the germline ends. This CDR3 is CASSDQGGTGELFF. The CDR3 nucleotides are TGCGCCAGCAGTGACCAGGGGGGCACCGGGGAGCTGTTTTTT.

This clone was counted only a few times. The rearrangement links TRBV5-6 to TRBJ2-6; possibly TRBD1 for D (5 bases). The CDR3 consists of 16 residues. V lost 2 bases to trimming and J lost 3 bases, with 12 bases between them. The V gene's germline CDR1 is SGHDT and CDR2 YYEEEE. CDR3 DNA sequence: TGTGCCAGCAGCTTCCCTCAGGGTGGTGGGGCCAACGTCCTGACTTTC. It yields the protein CASSFPQGGGANVLTF. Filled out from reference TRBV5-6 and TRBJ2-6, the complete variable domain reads DAGVTQSPTHLIKTRGQQVTLRCSPKSGHDTVSWYQQALGQGPQFIFQYYEEEERQRGNFPDRFSGHQFPNYSSELNVNALLLGDSALYLCASSFPQGGGANVLTFGAGSRLTVL.

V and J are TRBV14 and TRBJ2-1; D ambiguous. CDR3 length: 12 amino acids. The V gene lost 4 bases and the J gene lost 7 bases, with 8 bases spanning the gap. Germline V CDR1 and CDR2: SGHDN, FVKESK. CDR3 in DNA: TGTGCCAGCAGCCTCTCGTCTAATGAGCAGTTCTTC. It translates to CASSLSSNEQFF.

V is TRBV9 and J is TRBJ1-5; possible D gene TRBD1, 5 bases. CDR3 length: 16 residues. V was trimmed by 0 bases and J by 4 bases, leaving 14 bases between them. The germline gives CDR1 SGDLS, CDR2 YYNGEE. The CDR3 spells CASSVVGGWLNQPQHF. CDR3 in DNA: TGTGCCAGCAGCGTAGTCGGGGGGTGGTTGAATCAGCCCCAGCATTTT.

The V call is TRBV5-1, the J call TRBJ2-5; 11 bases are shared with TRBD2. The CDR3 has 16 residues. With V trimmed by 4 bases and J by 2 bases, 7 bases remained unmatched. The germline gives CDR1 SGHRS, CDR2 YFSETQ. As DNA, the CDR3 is TGCGCCAGCAGCGGACCGGGACTAGCGGCTCAAGAGACCCAGTACTTC. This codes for CASSGPGLAAQETQYF.

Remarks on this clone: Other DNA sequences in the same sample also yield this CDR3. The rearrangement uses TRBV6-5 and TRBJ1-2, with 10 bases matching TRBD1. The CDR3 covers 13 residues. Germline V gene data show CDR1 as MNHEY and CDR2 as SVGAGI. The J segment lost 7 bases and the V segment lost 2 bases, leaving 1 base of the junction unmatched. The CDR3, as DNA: TGTGCCAGCAGTTACCGGGACAGGGGTGGCTACACCTTC. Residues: CASSYRDRGGYTF.